This TCR beta chain was observed in a study of shared clonotypes between healthy human individuals. Findings and caveats of the study: Across subsets, estimated richness was generally greater for naive than for memory populations.

This clone was counted only a few times. The antigen remains unidentified. From germline, CDR1 is SGHRS and CDR2 YFSETQ. This CDR3 is built from 14 residues. Between the trimmed V and J ends, which lost 2 bases and 5 bases, there was a span of 8 bases. Clones were read by immunoSEQ multiplex PCR, and TCRdb kept only the in-frame ones, dropping some. The data contain 2.5 million or so clones, over 85% of them singletons. Healthy and HIV-negative, the adult donors had no recent acute infections or vaccinations. The investigators split CD4+ cells into a CD45RA+ naive subset and a CD45RA-negative memory subset.

The specimen was naive CD4+ T cells sorted from blood. This sample's subset: CD45RA+ positively selected. This rearrangement joins TRBV5-1 to TRBJ1-6, with unresolved D. This TCR was recovered from a man aged 18 to 35 in good health. CDR3 nucleotides: TGCGCCAGCAGCTTCCAACGGGATAATTCACCCCTCCACTTT. It yields the protein CASSFQRDNSPLHF.